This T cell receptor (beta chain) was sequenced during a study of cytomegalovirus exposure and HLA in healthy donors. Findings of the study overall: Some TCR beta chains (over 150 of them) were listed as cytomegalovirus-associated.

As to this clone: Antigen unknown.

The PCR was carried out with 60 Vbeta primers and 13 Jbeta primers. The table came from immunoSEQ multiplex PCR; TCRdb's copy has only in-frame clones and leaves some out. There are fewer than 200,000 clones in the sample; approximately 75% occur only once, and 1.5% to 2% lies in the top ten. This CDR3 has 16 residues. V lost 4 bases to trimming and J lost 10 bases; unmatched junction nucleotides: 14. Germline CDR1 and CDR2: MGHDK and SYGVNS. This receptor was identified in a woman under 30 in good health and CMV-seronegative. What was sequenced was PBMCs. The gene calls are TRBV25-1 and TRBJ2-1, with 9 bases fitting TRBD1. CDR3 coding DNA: TGTGCCAGCAGTGGATCCCCGGGACAGGGAGCCGAGGAGCAGTTCTTC. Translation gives CASSGSPGQGAEEQFF.